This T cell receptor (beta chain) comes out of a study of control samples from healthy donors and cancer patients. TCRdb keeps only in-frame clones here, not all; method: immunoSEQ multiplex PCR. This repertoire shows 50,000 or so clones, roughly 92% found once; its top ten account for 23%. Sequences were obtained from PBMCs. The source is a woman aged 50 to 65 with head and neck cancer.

CDR3 residues: CASSLLSAEKLFF. CDR3 DNA sequence: TGCGCCAGCAGCTTGTTGTCAGCGGAAAAACTGTTTTTT. The chain couples TRBV5-1 to TRBJ1-4; D call uncertain. The CDR3 sequence is 13 residues long. Trimming cost V 1 base and J 8 bases, with 9 bases left between them. Germline V gene data show CDR1 as SGHRS and CDR2 as YFSETQ.